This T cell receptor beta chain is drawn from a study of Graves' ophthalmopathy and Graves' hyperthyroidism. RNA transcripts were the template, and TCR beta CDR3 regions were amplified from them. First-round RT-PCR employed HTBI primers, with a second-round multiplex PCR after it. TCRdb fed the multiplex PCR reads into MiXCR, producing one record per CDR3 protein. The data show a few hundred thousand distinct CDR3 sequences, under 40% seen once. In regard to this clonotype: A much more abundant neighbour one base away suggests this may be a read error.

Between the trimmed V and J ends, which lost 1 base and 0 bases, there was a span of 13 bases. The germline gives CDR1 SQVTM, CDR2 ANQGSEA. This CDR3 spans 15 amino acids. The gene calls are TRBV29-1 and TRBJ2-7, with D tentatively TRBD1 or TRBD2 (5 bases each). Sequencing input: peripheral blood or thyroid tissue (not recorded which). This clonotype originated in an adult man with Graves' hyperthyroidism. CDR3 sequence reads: CSVEGGPGTSYEQYF. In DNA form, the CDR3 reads TGCAGCGTTGAAGGGGGACCAGGCACCTCCTACGAGCAGTACTTC.